This T cell receptor (beta chain) was profiled in a study of T cells in Graves' hyperthyroidism and ophthalmopathy. Amplification of TCR beta CDR3 regions used RNA as the template. With the HTBI primer set, the TCR CDR3 went through a first round of RT-PCR. Each CDR3 protein gets one entry after TCRdb re-called the multiplex PCR reads with MiXCR. The sample consists of approximately 600,000 distinct CDR3 sequences, less than 25% of them appearing once. There are 12 residues in the CDR3. The V end was cut by 1 base, the J end by 8 bases, with 12 bases between. CDR1 DFQATT and CDR2 SNEGSKA come from the germline V gene (reference sequence). Regarding the study as a whole: Onset of ophthalmopathy came a median roughly 6 months after the model predicted it.

A remark on this clonotype: Its specificity is unknown.

V usage is TRBV20-1 and J usage is TRBJ2-7; tentative D call: TRBD1 (6 bases). The sample taken for sequencing was blood. The sequence was obtained from a young man with Graves' ophthalmopathy. The CDR3 is CSARGLQGQQYF. The CDR3 DNA is TGCAGTGCTAGAGGACTACAGGGTCAGCAGTACTTC.